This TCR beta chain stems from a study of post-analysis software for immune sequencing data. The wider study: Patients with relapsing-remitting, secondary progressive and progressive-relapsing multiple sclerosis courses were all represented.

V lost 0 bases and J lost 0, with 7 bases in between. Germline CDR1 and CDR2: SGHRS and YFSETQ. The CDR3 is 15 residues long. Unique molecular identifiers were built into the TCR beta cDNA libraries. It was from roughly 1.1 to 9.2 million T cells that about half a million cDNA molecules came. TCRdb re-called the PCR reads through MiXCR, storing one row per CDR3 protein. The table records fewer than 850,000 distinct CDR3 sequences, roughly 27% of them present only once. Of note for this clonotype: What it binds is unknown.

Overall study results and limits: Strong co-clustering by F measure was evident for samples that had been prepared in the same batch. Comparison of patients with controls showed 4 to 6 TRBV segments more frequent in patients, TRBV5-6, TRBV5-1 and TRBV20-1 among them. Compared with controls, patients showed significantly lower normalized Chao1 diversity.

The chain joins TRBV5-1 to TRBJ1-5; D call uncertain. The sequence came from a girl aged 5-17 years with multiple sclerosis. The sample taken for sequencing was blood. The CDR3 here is CASSLAIGSNQPQHF. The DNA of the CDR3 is TGCGCCAGCAGCTTGGCCATCGGTAGCAATCAGCCCCAGCATTTT.